Below are 5 T cell receptor beta chains sequenced from a single sample in a study of blood T cell repertoires in COVID-19. The assay was immunoSEQ multiplex PCR, and TCRdb's table has in-frame clones only and misses some. The data show 90,000 to 120,000 clones, about four fifths seen once. The source material was peripheral blood. These receptors were collected from a man between 65 and 79 years old with acute or convalescent COVID-19.

This clone was counted between two and nine times. The chain employs TRBV14 and TRBJ2-3, with D possibly being TRBD2 (6 bases). Germline CDR1 reads SGHDN; CDR2 reads FVKESK. The CDR3 extends over 15 amino acids. V was clipped by 1 base and J by 2 bases, with 10 bases between them. The CDR3: CASSQVMDYTDTQYF. DNA of the CDR3: TGTGCCAGCAGCCAAGTGATGGACTACACAGATACGCAGTATTTT.

This clone was detected a few times. The rearrangement links TRBV11-2 to TRBJ2-6, with 7 positions matching TRBD1. J lost 4 bases, V lost 4 bases, and 7 bases had no gene match. The CDR3 covers 16 residues. Per germline, CDR1 SGHAT and CDR2 FQNNGV. CDR3 nucleotide sequence: TGTGCCAGCAGCTCGTATACAGGGGTCGGGGCCAACGTCCTGACTTTC. It translates to CASSSYTGVGANVLTF.

The chain carries TRBV3-1 (or the pseudogene TRBV3-2) and TRBJ2-6; tentatively, D is TRBD1 (5 bases). Germline CDR1 is LGHDT and CDR2 is YNNKEL (reference sequence). CDR3 size: 17 residues. V gave up 2 bases and J gave up 0 bases, with 11 bases separating them. The CDR3, as DNA: TGTGCCAGCAGCCAAAGGGGCCGGAGCTCTGGGGCCAACGTCCTGACTTTC. Translation gives CASSQRGRSSGANVLTF.

This clone has only one observation. The chain is built from TRBV6-1 and TRBJ1-1; 12 bases line up with TRBD1. V gave up 2 bases and J gave up 5 bases; unmatched junction bases: 6. This CDR3 comprises 16 residues. Germline V CDR1 and CDR2: MNHNS, SASEGT. CDR3 residues: CASSEPGQGAGTEAFF. CDR3 DNA sequence: TGTGCCAGCAGTGAACCGGGACAGGGGGCTGGGACTGAAGCTTTCTTT.

This chain uses TRBV7-3 with TRBJ2-2; 11 bases align to TRBD2. CDR1 is SGHTA, CDR2 FQGTGA, per germline. The CDR3 is made up of 16 amino acids. The junction had 4 bases not matched to a gene; V was cut back by 5 bases and J by 2 bases. The CDR3 spells CASSRLAGNNTGELFF. Here the CDR3 DNA reads TGTGCCAGCAGCCGACTAGCGGGGAATAACACCGGGGAGCTGTTTTTT.